Each of the 10 T cell receptor beta chains below was sequenced from the same sample in a study of response to subunit inactivated influenza vaccine. TCRdb processed the RT-PCR reads anew with MiXCR; each CDR3 protein has one entry. In the table there are hundreds of thousands of distinct CDR3 sequences, 12% of which are singletons. The specimen was PBMCs from blood, collected on the day of vaccination. The receptors were sampled from a man in his fifties who received an inactivated influenza vaccine.

This clonotype appeared a few times. The chain combines TRBV5-6 with TRBJ2-2, with 9 bases that match TRBD1. CDR3 size: 15 residues. Germline trimming cut 3 bases from V and 3 bases from J; bases unmatched to any gene: 3. CDR1 is SGHDT, CDR2 YYEEEE, per germline. The CDR3 sequence: CASSSGQGYTGELFF. CDR3 sequence (DNA): TGTGCCAGCAGCTCGGGACAGGGATACACCGGGGAGCTGTTTTTT.

This clonotype was counted between two and nine times. This rearrangement joins TRBV6-6 to TRBJ1-1, with D perhaps matching TRBD1 (5 bases). Per germline, CDR1 MNHNY and CDR2 SVGAGI (reference sequence). The V gene lost 0 bases and the J gene lost 8 bases, with 10 bases spanning the gap. The CDR3 is 13 residues long. As DNA, the CDR3 is TGTGCCAGCAGTTACTCGATACGGGGGGAAGCTTTCTTT. It codes for CASSYSIRGEAFF.

This clonotype was recorded many times. This chain uses TRBV28 with TRBJ2-5; 10 bases agree with TRBD1. The CDR3 length is 14 residues. V trimming: 6 bases; J trimming: 5 bases; junction bases outside the gene matches: 6. Per the germline V gene, CDR1 is MDHEN and CDR2 is SYDVKM. CDR3 nucleotide sequence: TGTGCCAGCAGCTTGACAGGGGGCAGGGAGACCCAGTACTTC. This gives the protein CASSLTGGRETQYF.

This clonotype was counted a few times. A read error may account for a junction end that differs from germline. The CDR3, as DNA: TGTGCCAGCGGACAGGGTCCCTCCGACGAGCAGTACTTC. Protein sequence: CASGQGPSDEQYF. V usage is TRBV28 and J usage is TRBJ2-7; 8 bases fit TRBD1. Germline V CDR1 and CDR2: MDHEN, SYDVKM. CDR3 length: 13 residues.

Points on this clonotype: One end of the junction varies from germline; a read error may be responsible. The V and J genes are TRBV11-2 and TRBJ2-4; 7 nucleotides match TRBD1. The CDR3 runs to 13 residues. Germline loops: CDR1 SGHAT, CDR2 FQNNGV. The chain's CDR3 is CVSSFQIGQAQYF. The CDR3 region has the DNA TGTGTCAGCAGCTTCCAAATCGGACAGGCCCAGTACTTC.

The genes are TRBV9 and TRBJ2-7; D possibly corresponds to TRBD2 (6 bases). Trimming took 0 bases from V and 0 from J, leaving 10 bases between them. Germline V gene data show CDR1 as SGDLS and CDR2 as YYNGEE. The CDR3 contains 15 residues. Written as DNA, the CDR3 is TGTGCCAGCAGCGTAGGGGGCGGGATCTCCTACGAGCAGTACTTC. Translating it yields CASSVGGGISYEQYF.

This chain links TRBV6-5 with TRBJ2-3; a possible D gene is TRBD2 (6 bases). V was trimmed by 0 bases and J by 1 base, leaving 11 bases between them. Per germline, CDR1 MNHEY and CDR2 SVGAGI. This CDR3 comprises 16 residues. CDR3: CASSYSGGIGTDTQYF. Written as DNA, the CDR3 is TGTGCCAGCAGTTACTCTGGGGGGATTGGCACAGATACGCAGTATTTT.

The chain employs TRBV5-4 and TRBJ2-1; 8 positions match TRBD2. J was trimmed by 4 bases and V by 0 bases; bases with no gene match: 6. CDR3 length: 16 amino acids. Germline V CDR1 and CDR2: SGHNT, YYREEE (reference sequence). CDR3 nucleotides: TGTGCCAGCAGCTTGGAGCCAGCGGGAGAGTACAATGAGCAGTTCTTC. As protein: CASSLEPAGEYNEQFF.

V is TRBV27 and J is TRBJ2-7, with a weak D call TRBD2 (6 bases). The ends were cut back, 5 bases at V and 0 bases at J, with 17 bases in the middle. The CDR3 is made up of 16 amino acids. Germline-derived CDR1 and CDR2 are MNHEY and SMNVEV (reference sequence). This CDR3 reads CASSPTLGRSSYEQYF. The DNA of the CDR3 is TGTGCCAGCAGTCCGACTTTGGGGAGGAGCTCCTACGAGCAGTACTTC.

The chain carries TRBV15 and TRBJ1-5; 7 bases are a match to TRBD1. The CDR3 extends over 16 amino acids. V was pared by 1 base and J by 4 bases, with 7 bases of the junction left unmatched. Germline loops: CDR1 LNHNV, CDR2 YYDKDF (reference sequence). DNA of the CDR3: TGTGCCACCAGCAGAGGTGGGACAGCGAGAAATCAGCCCCAGCATTTT. It specifies CATSRGGTARNQPQHF. The variable domain in full, completed from reference TRBV15 and TRBJ1-5, reads DAMVIQNPRYQVTQFGKPVTLSCSQTLNHNVMYWYQQKSSQAPKLLFHYYDKDFNNEADTPDNFQSRRPNTSFCFLDIRSPGLGDTAMYLCATSRGGTARNQPQHFGDGTRLSIL.